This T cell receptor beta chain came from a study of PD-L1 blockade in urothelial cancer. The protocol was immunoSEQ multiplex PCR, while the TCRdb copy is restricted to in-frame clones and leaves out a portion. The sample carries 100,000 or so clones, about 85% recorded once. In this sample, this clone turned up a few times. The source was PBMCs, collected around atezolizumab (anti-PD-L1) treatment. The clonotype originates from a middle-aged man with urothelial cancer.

In DNA, the CDR3 is TGTGCCAGCAGTATACCGGGGTTGAGGAACACTGAAGCTTTCTTT. Its protein is CASSIPGLRNTEAFF. The chain combines TRBV28 with TRBJ1-1; D is uncertain. This CDR3 has 15 amino acids. The V end was cut by 5 bases, the J end by 1 base, with 14 bases between. CDR1 is MDHEN and CDR2 is SYDVKM in the germline V gene. Drawing the rest from reference TRBV28 and TRBJ1-1, the complete variable domain is DVKVTQSSRYLVKRTGEKVFLECVQDMDHENMFWYRQDPGLGLRLIYFSYDVKMKEKGDIPEGYSVSREKKERFSLILESASTNQTSMYLCASSIPGLRNTEAFFGQGTRLTVV.